This T cell receptor (beta chain) comes out of a study of cytomegalovirus exposure and HLA in healthy donors. Study results and limitations: Later findings reportedly placed an Asian-associated ancestry cluster below the approximately 670-donor mean for N-insertions. Per a prior analysis, the majority of TCR beta V segments were productive roughly 90% or roughly 30% of the time. A later analysis reported that several of the most significant clusters appeared to be linked to common viral pathogens, among them Epstein-Barr virus. One variant, a missense change in DCLRE1C, was linked in a later analysis to TCR beta V- and J-gene trimming.

It was with 60 Vbeta and 13 Jbeta primers that the PCR ran. The data were produced by immunoSEQ multiplex PCR, yet TCRdb's version contains in-frame clones alone and is incomplete. The repertoire holds 100,000 to 120,000 clones, around four fifths seen once, with roughly 9.2% in the top ten. Comments on this clone: Antigen specificity is unknown.

The CDR3 contains 16 residues. The ends lost 3 bases at V and 11 bases at J; junction bases unmatched: 15. Per germline, CDR1 MGHRA and CDR2 YSYEKL. The sample was PBMCs. V is TRBV4-1 and J is TRBJ2-1, with 8 bases matching TRBD1. The sequence derives from a woman between 40 and 50 years old in good health and CMV-seropositive. This CDR3 reads CASSQLSTGGSRKQFF. The CDR3 DNA sequence: TGCGCCAGCAGCCAGTTATCAACAGGGGGAAGCCGCAAGCAGTTCTTC.